Sequencing of this T cell receptor beta chain was carried out in a study of post-analysis software for immune sequencing data. TCR beta cDNA libraries included unique molecular identifiers. A single record per CDR3 protein comes from TCRdb applying MiXCR to the PCR reads. Here the sample spans 820,000 or so distinct CDR3 sequences, roughly half being singletons. What was sequenced was blood. This clonotype was obtained from a girl under 18 with multiple sclerosis.

The CDR3: CASSQSLDEQFF. Written as DNA, the CDR3 is TGTGCCAGCAGCCAGAGCCTGGATGAGCAGTTCTTC. The chain is built from TRBV7-3 and TRBJ2-1; the D is unclear. There are 12 residues in the CDR3. CDR1 and CDR2 (germline): SGHTA, FQGTGA. Trimming left V 5 bases short and J 8 bases short, with 10 bases between.